This TCR beta chain stems from a study of cytomegalovirus exposure and HLA in healthy donors. PCR used 60 Vbeta primers and 13 Jbeta primers. TCRdb's table, derived via immunoSEQ multiplex PCR, lists solely in-frame clones and lacks some. The table includes 120,000 or so clones, approximately 79% detected once. CDR3 length: 13 residues. Germline CDR1 and CDR2: SGHNT and YENEEA. Trimming took 0 bases from V and 4 from J, leaving 6 bases between them. V gene TRBV11-3 combines with J gene TRBJ2-5; the D gene is possibly TRBD2 (5 bases). The TCR comes from a man aged 30-40 years in good health and CMV-seronegative. Source material: PBMCs. CDR3 sequence reads: CASSLDGRETQYF. For the CDR3, the DNA is TGTGCCAGCAGCTTAGATGGGAGAGAGACCCAGTACTTC.